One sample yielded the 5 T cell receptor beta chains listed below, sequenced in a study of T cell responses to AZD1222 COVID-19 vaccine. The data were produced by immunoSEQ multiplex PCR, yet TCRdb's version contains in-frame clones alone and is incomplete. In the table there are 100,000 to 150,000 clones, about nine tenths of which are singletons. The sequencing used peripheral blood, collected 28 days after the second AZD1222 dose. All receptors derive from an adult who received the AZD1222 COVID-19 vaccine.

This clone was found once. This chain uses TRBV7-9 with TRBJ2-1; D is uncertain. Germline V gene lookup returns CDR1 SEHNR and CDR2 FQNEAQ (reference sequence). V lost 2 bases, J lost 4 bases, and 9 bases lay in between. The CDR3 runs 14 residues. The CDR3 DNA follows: TGTGCCAGCAGCTTACACCCTATTTACAATGAGCAGTTCTTC. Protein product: CASSLHPIYNEQFF.

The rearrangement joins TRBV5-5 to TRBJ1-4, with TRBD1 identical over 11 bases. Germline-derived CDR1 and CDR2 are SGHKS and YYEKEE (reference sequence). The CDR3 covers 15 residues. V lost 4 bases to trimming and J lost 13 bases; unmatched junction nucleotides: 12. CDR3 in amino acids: CASSPSGQGVFGLFF. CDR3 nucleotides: TGTGCCAGCAGCCCATCGGGACAGGGGGTATTCGGACTGTTTTTT.

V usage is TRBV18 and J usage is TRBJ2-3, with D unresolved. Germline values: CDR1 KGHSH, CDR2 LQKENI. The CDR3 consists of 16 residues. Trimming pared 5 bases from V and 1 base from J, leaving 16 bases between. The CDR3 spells CASSSSNTPRTDTQYF. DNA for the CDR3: TGTGCCAGCTCATCATCGAACACGCCTCGCACAGATACGCAGTATTTT.

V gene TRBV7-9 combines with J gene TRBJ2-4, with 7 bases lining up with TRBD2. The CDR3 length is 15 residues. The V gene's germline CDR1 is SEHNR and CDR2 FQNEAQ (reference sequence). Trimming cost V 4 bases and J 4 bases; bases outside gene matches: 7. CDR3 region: CASSSAGLQKNIQYF. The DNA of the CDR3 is TGTGCCAGCAGCTCTGCGGGACTACAAAAAAACATTCAGTACTTC.

The CDR3: CASRNHPNRGYTEAFF. Here the CDR3 DNA reads TGTGCCAGCAGAAACCACCCCAACAGGGGTTACACTGAAGCTTTCTTT. The chain combines TRBV27 with TRBJ1-1; 7 bases line up with TRBD1. Germline V gene data show CDR1 as MNHEY and CDR2 as SMNVEV (reference sequence). This CDR3 comprises 16 residues. V dropped 6 bases and J dropped 3; count of bases not matched to a gene: 13.